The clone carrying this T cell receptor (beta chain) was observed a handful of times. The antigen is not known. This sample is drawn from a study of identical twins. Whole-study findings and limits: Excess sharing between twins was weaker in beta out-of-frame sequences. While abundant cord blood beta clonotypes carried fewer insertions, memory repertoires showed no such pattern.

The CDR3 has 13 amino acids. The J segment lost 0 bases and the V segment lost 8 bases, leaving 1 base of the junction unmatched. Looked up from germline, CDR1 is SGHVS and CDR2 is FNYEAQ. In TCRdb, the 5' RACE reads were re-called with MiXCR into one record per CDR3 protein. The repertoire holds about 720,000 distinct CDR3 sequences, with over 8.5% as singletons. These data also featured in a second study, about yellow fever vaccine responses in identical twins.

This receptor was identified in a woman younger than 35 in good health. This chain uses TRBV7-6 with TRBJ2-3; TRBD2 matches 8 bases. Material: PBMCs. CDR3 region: CASRLASTDTQYF. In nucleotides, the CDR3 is TGTGCCAGCCGACTAGCGAGCACAGATACGCAGTATTTT.